The next 6 T cell receptor beta chains were all read from a single sample in a study of cytomegalovirus exposure and HLA in healthy donors. Primers for the PCR totalled 60 Vbeta and 13 Jbeta. Produced via immunoSEQ multiplex PCR; TCRdb's table is partial and in-frame only. Here the sample spans approximately 170,000 clones, roughly two thirds being singletons. The specimen sequenced was PBMCs. All receptors derive from a woman aged 18-35 years in good health and CMV-seropositive.

V is TRBV25-1 and J is TRBJ1-3; D is perhaps TRBD1 (6 bases). Trimming took off 4 bases at V and 0 bases at J, with 10 bases between the two ends. Germline CDR1 is MGHDK and CDR2 is SYGVNS. The CDR3 contains 15 residues. The CDR3, as DNA: TGTGCCAGCAGTGGGGGGCTTACCTCTGGAAACACCATATATTTT. This codes for CASSGGLTSGNTIYF.

This clone was seen a few times. The chain employs TRBV21-1 and TRBJ2-3; the table gives TRBD2 as D, unverified against the DNA. TRBV21-1 is a pseudogene locus. The CDR3 covers 15 residues. CDR3 bases: TGTGCCAGCAGCCCAAAGACGGGAAGCACAGATACGCAGTATTTT. Amino acids: CASSPKTGSTDTQYF.

The chain has TRBV7-8 and TRBJ1-3; 9 bases map to TRBD1. V trimming: 4 bases; J trimming: 2 bases; junction bases outside the gene matches: 6. The germline gives CDR1 SGHVS, CDR2 FQNEAQ. CDR3 length equals 16 residues. The CDR3 bases are TGTGCCAGCAGCTCCGACAGGGGGTTAACTGGAAACACCATATATTTT. Residues: CASSSDRGLTGNTIYF.

This clone was observed a few times. The V call is TRBV5-8, the J call TRBJ1-1, with a weak D call TRBD1 (5 bases). Trimming shortened V by 2 bases and J by 0 bases, and 11 bases separated the two germline ends. The germline CDR1 and CDR2 sequences are SGHTS and YDEGEE. CDR3 length equals 15 residues. The CDR3 here is CASSFGGRVNTEAFF. CDR3 DNA: TGTGCCAGCAGCTTCGGGGGGAGGGTGAACACTGAAGCTTTCTTT. Full variable domain (remainder filled in from reference TRBV5-8 and TRBJ1-1): EAGVTQSPTHLIKTRGQQATLRCSPISGHTSVYWYQQALGLGLQFLLWYDEGEERNRGNFPPRFSGRQFPNYSSELNVNALELEDSALYLCASSFGGRVNTEAFFGQGTRLTVV.

This clone was detected only once. The chain employs TRBV5-8 and TRBJ2-2; the match to TRBD2 covers 9 bases. This CDR3 spans 16 amino acids. CDR1 and CDR2 (germline): SGHTS, YDEGEE. V trimming: 7 bases; J trimming: 6 bases; junction bases outside the gene matches: 13. CDR3 sequence: CASRTRTSASAGELFF. CDR3 nucleotide sequence: TGTGCCAGCCGGACCAGGACTAGCGCGTCGGCCGGGGAGCTGTTTTTT.

This rearrangement joins TRBV28 to TRBJ1-1; no firm D call. V lost 5 bases and J 5 bases, leaving 21 bases between the germline ends. The CDR3 extends over 16 amino acids. Per the germline V gene, CDR1 is MDHEN and CDR2 is SYDVKM. In nucleotides, the CDR3 is TGTGCCAGCAGTCCCGAGGCCCCAGCGGGTGGTACTGAAGCTTTCTTT. Translation gives CASSPEAPAGGTEAFF.